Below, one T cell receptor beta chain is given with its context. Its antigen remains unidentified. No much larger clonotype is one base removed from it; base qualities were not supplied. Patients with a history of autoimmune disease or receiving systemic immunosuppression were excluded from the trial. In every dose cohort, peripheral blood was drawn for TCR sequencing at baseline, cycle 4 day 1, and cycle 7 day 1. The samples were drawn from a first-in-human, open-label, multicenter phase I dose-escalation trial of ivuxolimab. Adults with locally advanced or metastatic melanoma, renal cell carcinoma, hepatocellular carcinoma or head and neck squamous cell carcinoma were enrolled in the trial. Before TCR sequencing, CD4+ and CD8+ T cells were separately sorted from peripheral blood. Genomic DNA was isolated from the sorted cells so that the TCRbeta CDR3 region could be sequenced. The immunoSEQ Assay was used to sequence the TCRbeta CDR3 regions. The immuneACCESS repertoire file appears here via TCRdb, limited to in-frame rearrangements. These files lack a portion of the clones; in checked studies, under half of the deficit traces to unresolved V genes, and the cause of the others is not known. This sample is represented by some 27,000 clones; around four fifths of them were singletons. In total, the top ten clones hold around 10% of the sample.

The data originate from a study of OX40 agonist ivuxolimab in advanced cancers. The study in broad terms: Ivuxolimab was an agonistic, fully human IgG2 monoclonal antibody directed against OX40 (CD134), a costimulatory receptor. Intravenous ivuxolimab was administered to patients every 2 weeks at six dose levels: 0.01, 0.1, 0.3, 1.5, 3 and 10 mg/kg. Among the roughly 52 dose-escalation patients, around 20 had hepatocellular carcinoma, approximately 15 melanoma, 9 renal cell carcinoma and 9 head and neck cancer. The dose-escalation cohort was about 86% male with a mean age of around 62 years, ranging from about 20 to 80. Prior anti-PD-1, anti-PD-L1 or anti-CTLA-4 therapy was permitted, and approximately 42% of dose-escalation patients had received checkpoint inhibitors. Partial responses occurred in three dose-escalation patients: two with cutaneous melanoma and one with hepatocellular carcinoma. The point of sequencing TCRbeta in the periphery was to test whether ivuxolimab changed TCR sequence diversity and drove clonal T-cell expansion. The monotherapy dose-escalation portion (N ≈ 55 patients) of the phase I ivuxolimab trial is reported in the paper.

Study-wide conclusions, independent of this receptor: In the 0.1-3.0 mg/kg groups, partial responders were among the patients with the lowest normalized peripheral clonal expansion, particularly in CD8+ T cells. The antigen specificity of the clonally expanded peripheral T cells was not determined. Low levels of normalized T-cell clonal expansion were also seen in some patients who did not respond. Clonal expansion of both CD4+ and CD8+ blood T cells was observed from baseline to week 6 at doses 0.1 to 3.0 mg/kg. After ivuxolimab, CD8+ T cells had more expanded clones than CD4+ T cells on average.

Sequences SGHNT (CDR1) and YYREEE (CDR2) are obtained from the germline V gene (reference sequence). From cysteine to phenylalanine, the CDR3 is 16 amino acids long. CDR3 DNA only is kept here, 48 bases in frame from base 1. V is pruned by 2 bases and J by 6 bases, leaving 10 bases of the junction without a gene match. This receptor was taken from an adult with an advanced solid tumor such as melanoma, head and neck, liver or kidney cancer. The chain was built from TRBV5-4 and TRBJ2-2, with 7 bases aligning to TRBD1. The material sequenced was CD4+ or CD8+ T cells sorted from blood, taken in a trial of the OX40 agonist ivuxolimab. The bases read TGTGCCAGCAGCTTAAGAGCGGTCAGGGGGTCCGGGGAGCTGTTTTTT. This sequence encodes CASSLRAVRGSGELFF.